The rows below give T cell receptor beta chains drawn from one sample of a study of blood T cell repertoires in COVID-19. Some clones are missing from TCRdb's copy, which holds only in-frame ones; the method was immunoSEQ multiplex PCR. The sample records approximately 210,000 clones, under 90% being singletons. Sequencing input: peripheral blood. These receptors were obtained from a man aged 30 to 39 with active or convalescent COVID-19. Both conserved end residues are part of each CDR3. Each record gives: J gene, D gene, clone size, V gene, CDR3 protein, CDR3 DNA. The D gene is left open where the match is weak. Size is stated for part of the rows, as once, few or many counts, or as a class when the clone is expanded.

J gene: TRBJ1-1
D gene: -
clone size: few
V gene: TRBV24-1
CDR3 protein: CATSDYRDTEAFF
CDR3 DNA: TGTGCCACCAGTGATTACAGGGACACTGAAGCTTTCTTT

J gene: TRBJ2-2
D gene: TRBD2
clone size: -
V gene: TRBV6-6
CDR3 protein: CASSRGDSPTGELFF
CDR3 DNA: TGTGCCAGCAGCCGGGGGGACTCACCCACCGGGGAGCTGTTTTTT

J gene: TRBJ2-7
D gene: -
clone size: -
V gene: TRBV27
CDR3 protein: CASSFIGVGTYEQYF
CDR3 DNA: TGTGCCAGCAGTTTTATAGGGGTTGGGACCTACGAGCAGTACTTC

J gene: TRBJ1-1
D gene: -
clone size: once
V gene: TRBV18
CDR3 protein: CASSPRVQGNTEAFF
CDR3 DNA: TGTGCCAGCTCACCACGAGTCCAGGGAAACACTGAAGCTTTCTTT

J gene: TRBJ2-2
D gene: TRBD2
clone size: -
V gene: TRBV5-3
CDR3 protein: CARSMTSGRTGELFF
CDR3 DNA: TGTGCCAGAAGCATGACTAGCGGACGTACCGGGGAGCTGTTTTTT

J gene: TRBJ2-7
D gene: TRBD1
clone size: -
V gene: TRBV19
CDR3 protein: CASSIAGGATYEQYF
CDR3 DNA: TGTGCCAGTAGTATAGCAGGGGGCGCTACCTACGAGCAGTACTTC

J gene: TRBJ2-3
D gene: TRBD2
clone size: -
V gene: TRBV28
CDR3 protein: CASSAQGSGGRDTQYF
CDR3 DNA: TGTGCCAGCAGCGCCCAGGGCAGCGGGGGGCGAGATACGCAGTATTTT

J gene: TRBJ1-4
D gene: TRBD1
clone size: few
V gene: TRBV2
CDR3 protein: CASGASGQGGEKLFF
CDR3 DNA: TGTGCCAGTGGGGCGTCGGGACAGGGTGGTGAAAAACTGTTTTTT

J gene: TRBJ2-7
D gene: TRBD1
clone size: -
V gene: TRBV9
CDR3 protein: CASSVGLLGQGDYEQYF
CDR3 DNA: TGTGCCAGCAGCGTAGGTCTTCTGGGACAGGGGGATTACGAGCAGTACTTC

J gene: TRBJ1-1
D gene: TRBD1
clone size: -
V gene: TRBV18
CDR3 protein: CASSPDRAGLNTEAFF
CDR3 DNA: TGTGCCAGCTCCCCCGACAGGGCGGGTTTGAACACTGAAGCTTTCTTT

J gene: TRBJ2-2
D gene: TRBD1
clone size: few
V gene: TRBV24-1
CDR3 protein: CATSDLRGPGELFF
CDR3 DNA: TGTGCCACCAGTGATTTAAGGGGGCCCGGGGAGCTGTTTTTT

J gene: TRBJ1-4
D gene: -
clone size: -
V gene: TRBV28
CDR3 protein: CASSLGGIKANEKLFF
CDR3 DNA: TGTGCCAGCAGTTTAGGGGGGATAAAGGCTAATGAAAAACTGTTTTTT

J gene: TRBJ2-5
D gene: -
clone size: -
V gene: TRBV5-1
CDR3 protein: CASSLGVLRVETQYF
CDR3 DNA: TGCGCCAGCAGCTTGGGGGTGTTGAGGGTAGAGACCCAGTACTTC

J gene: TRBJ2-1
D gene: -
clone size: -
V gene: TRBV7-9
CDR3 protein: CASSSTRVNEQFF
CDR3 DNA: TGTGCCAGCAGCTCCACGAGGGTCAATGAGCAGTTCTTC

J gene: TRBJ1-2
D gene: TRBD1
clone size: -
V gene: TRBV2
CDR3 protein: CASSELGQGGAYGYTF
CDR3 DNA: TGTGCCAGCAGTGAATTGGGACAGGGAGGGGCATATGGCTACACCTTC

J gene: TRBJ2-3
D gene: -
clone size: -
V gene: TRBV29-1
CDR3 protein: CSVGGDTQYF
CDR3 DNA: TGCAGCGTCGGGGGAGATACGCAGTATTTT

J gene: TRBJ2-7
D gene: -
clone size: -
V gene: TRBV6-2/TRBV6-3
CDR3 protein: CASSTGFNEQYF
CDR3 DNA: TGTGCCAGCAGCACAGGGTTCAACGAGCAGTACTTC

J gene: TRBJ2-1
D gene: TRBD2
clone size: -
V gene: TRBV19
CDR3 protein: CASSIGPGGEQFF
CDR3 DNA: TGTGCCAGTAGTATAGGCCCGGGAGGCGAGCAGTTCTTC

J gene: TRBJ2-3
D gene: -
clone size: -
V gene: TRBV7-7
CDR3 protein: CASSPRLESTDTQYF
CDR3 DNA: TGTGCTAGCAGCCCAAGACTGGAGAGCACAGATACGCAGTATTTT

J gene: TRBJ1-4
D gene: TRBD1
clone size: -
V gene: TRBV12-3/TRBV12-4
CDR3 protein: CASSGRQGVKLFF
CDR3 DNA: TGTGCCAGCAGTGGAAGACAGGGAGTAAAACTGTTTTTT

J gene: TRBJ2-1
D gene: TRBD2
clone size: -
V gene: TRBV7-2
CDR3 protein: CASSFPGLHKYNEQFF
CDR3 DNA: TGTGCCAGCAGCTTCCCGGGACTACATAAGTACAATGAGCAGTTCTTC

J gene: TRBJ1-1
D gene: TRBD1
clone size: -
V gene: TRBV19
CDR3 protein: CASRDRPQGANTEAFF
CDR3 DNA: TGTGCCAGTAGAGACCGCCCACAGGGGGCTAACACTGAAGCTTTCTTT

J gene: TRBJ2-2
D gene: -
clone size: -
V gene: TRBV18
CDR3 protein: CASSPRGSGTGELFF
CDR3 DNA: TGTGCCAGCTCACCACGGGGTAGCGGCACCGGGGAGCTGTTTTTT

J gene: TRBJ2-7
D gene: -
clone size: -
V gene: TRBV19
CDR3 protein: CASSRDIPPYEQYF
CDR3 DNA: TGTGCCAGTAGTAGGGACATCCCCCCCTACGAGCAGTACTTC

J gene: TRBJ1-5
D gene: TRBD1
clone size: -
V gene: TRBV19
CDR3 protein: CASSNRGGSNQPQHF
CDR3 DNA: TGTGCCAGTAGTAACAGGGGTGGAAGCAATCAGCCCCAGCATTTT

J gene: TRBJ1-5
D gene: TRBD1
clone size: -
V gene: TRBV9
CDR3 protein: CASGTGREQPQHF
CDR3 DNA: TGTGCCAGCGGGACAGGGAGGGAGCAGCCCCAGCATTTT

J gene: TRBJ2-3
D gene: -
clone size: -
V gene: TRBV10-3
CDR3 protein: CAISKDGGTSTDTQYF
CDR3 DNA: TGTGCCATCAGTAAGGATGGCGGTACTAGCACAGATACGCAGTATTTT

J gene: TRBJ2-3
D gene: -
clone size: -
V gene: TRBV6-5
CDR3 protein: CASSNKRTDTQYF
CDR3 DNA: TGTGCCAGCAGTAACAAACGCACAGATACGCAGTATTTT

J gene: TRBJ1-5
D gene: -
clone size: -
V gene: TRBV2
CDR3 protein: CASKGQGGQPQHF
CDR3 DNA: TGTGCCAGCAAGGGCCAGGGTGGTCAGCCCCAGCATTTT

J gene: TRBJ1-3
D gene: -
clone size: -
V gene: TRBV5-1
CDR3 protein: CASSSGGTGNTIYF
CDR3 DNA: TGCGCCAGCAGCTCAGGCGGGACTGGAAACACCATATATTTT

J gene: TRBJ2-1
D gene: -
clone size: once
V gene: TRBV5-4
CDR3 protein: CASSWTSGGDEQFF
CDR3 DNA: TGTGCCAGCAGCTGGACTAGTGGGGGCGATGAGCAGTTCTTC

J gene: TRBJ2-7
D gene: TRBD2
clone size: -
V gene: TRBV19
CDR3 protein: CASSTGTNYEQYF
CDR3 DNA: TGTGCCAGTAGTACGGGGACTAACTACGAGCAGTACTTC

J gene: TRBJ2-7
D gene: -
clone size: -
V gene: TRBV5-1
CDR3 protein: CASSHGIQPTYEQYF
CDR3 DNA: TGCGCCAGCAGCCACGGGATACAGCCAACCTACGAGCAGTACTTC

J gene: TRBJ2-3
D gene: TRBD2
clone size: -
V gene: TRBV19
CDR3 protein: CASSMERAGGQDTQYF
CDR3 DNA: TGTGCCAGTAGTATGGAAAGAGCGGGAGGGCAAGATACGCAGTATTTT

J gene: TRBJ2-4
D gene: -
clone size: -
V gene: TRBV19
CDR3 protein: CASSPIIGVAKNIQYF
CDR3 DNA: TGTGCCAGTAGTCCAATAATAGGGGTGGCCAAAAACATTCAGTACTTC

J gene: TRBJ1-2
D gene: TRBD1
clone size: -
V gene: TRBV6-2/TRBV6-3
CDR3 protein: CASSQSRDRPSNYGYTF
CDR3 DNA: TGTGCCAGCAGTCAATCCCGGGACAGGCCCTCTAACTATGGCTACACCTTC

J gene: TRBJ2-7
D gene: TRBD2
clone size: -
V gene: TRBV19
CDR3 protein: CASSMLAESYEQYF
CDR3 DNA: TGTGCCAGTAGTATGCTAGCGGAATCCTACGAGCAGTACTTC

J gene: TRBJ2-7
D gene: -
clone size: -
V gene: TRBV24-1
CDR3 protein: CAIEDNSYEQYF
CDR3 DNA: TGTGCCATCGAGGACAACTCCTACGAGCAGTACTTC

J gene: TRBJ2-2
D gene: -
clone size: -
V gene: TRBV9
CDR3 protein: CASSPEGTDTGELFF
CDR3 DNA: TGTGCCAGCAGCCCCGAGGGTACCGACACCGGGGAGCTGTTTTTT

J gene: TRBJ1-2
D gene: -
clone size: -
V gene: TRBV30
CDR3 protein: CAWSESGYGYTF
CDR3 DNA: TGTGCCTGGAGTGAGTCAGGCTATGGCTACACCTTC

J gene: TRBJ2-5
D gene: TRBD1
clone size: -
V gene: TRBV28
CDR3 protein: CASSPVTGYQETQYF
CDR3 DNA: TGTGCCAGCAGCCCGGTGACAGGGTACCAAGAGACCCAGTACTTC

J gene: TRBJ2-3
D gene: TRBD2
clone size: -
V gene: TRBV2
CDR3 protein: CASSEKSLAGFSNTDTQYF
CDR3 DNA: TGTGCCAGCAGTGAAAAATCGCTAGCGGGGTTTTCAAACACAGATACGCAGTATTTT

J gene: TRBJ2-5
D gene: TRBD2
clone size: -
V gene: TRBV9
CDR3 protein: CASSVQAGGVETQYF
CDR3 DNA: TGTGCCAGCAGCGTTCAAGCGGGGGGGGTAGAGACCCAGTACTTC

J gene: TRBJ2-5
D gene: -
clone size: -
V gene: TRBV7-9
CDR3 protein: CASSLRSGPGETQYF
CDR3 DNA: TGTGCCAGCAGCTTAAGATCAGGGCCTGGAGAGACCCAGTACTTC

J gene: TRBJ2-3
D gene: TRBD2
clone size: few
V gene: TRBV9
CDR3 protein: CASSVATSSGGATDTQYF
CDR3 DNA: TGTGCCAGCAGCGTAGCTACGTCTAGCGGGGGGGCGACAGATACGCAGTATTTT

J gene: TRBJ1-5
D gene: TRBD1
clone size: few
V gene: TRBV19
CDR3 protein: CASSLQGDQPQHF
CDR3 DNA: TGTGCCAGTAGTCTACAGGGGGATCAGCCCCAGCATTTT

J gene: TRBJ1-1
D gene: -
clone size: -
V gene: TRBV3-1/TRBV3-2
CDR3 protein: CASSQGGANTEAFF
CDR3 DNA: TGTGCCAGCAGCCAGGGGGGGGCGAACACTGAAGCTTTCTTT

J gene: TRBJ2-2
D gene: TRBD1
clone size: once
V gene: TRBV7-2
CDR3 protein: CASSRTGVTGELFF
CDR3 DNA: TGTGCCAGCAGCCGGACAGGGGTCACCGGGGAGCTGTTTTTT

J gene: TRBJ2-1
D gene: TRBD2
clone size: once
V gene: TRBV30
CDR3 protein: CAWSATSGRREEQFF
CDR3 DNA: TGTGCCTGGAGCGCCACTAGCGGGAGGAGGGAGGAGCAGTTCTTC

J gene: TRBJ2-7
D gene: -
clone size: -
V gene: TRBV10-1
CDR3 protein: CASAQGSYEQYF
CDR3 DNA: TGCGCCAGCGCCCAGGGCTCCTACGAGCAGTACTTC

J gene: TRBJ2-7
D gene: TRBD2
clone size: -
V gene: TRBV6-7
CDR3 protein: CANDTEGLAGGWSYEQYF
CDR3 DNA: TGTGCCAATGATACAGAAGGACTAGCGGGAGGCTGGTCCTACGAGCAGTACTTC

J gene: TRBJ1-3
D gene: -
clone size: -
V gene: TRBV30
CDR3 protein: CAWSTNGGVISGNTIYF
CDR3 DNA: TGTGCCTGGAGTACCAATGGGGGGGTGATCTCTGGAAACACCATATATTTT

J gene: TRBJ2-1
D gene: TRBD2
clone size: -
V gene: TRBV5-1
CDR3 protein: CASNGGGRYNEQFF
CDR3 DNA: TGCGCCAGCAATGGCGGGGGGCGGTACAATGAGCAGTTCTTC

J gene: TRBJ1-2
D gene: -
clone size: -
V gene: TRBV28
CDR3 protein: CASSLMGGGYTF
CDR3 DNA: TGTGCCAGCAGTTTAATGGGGGGAGGCTACACCTTC

J gene: TRBJ1-6
D gene: -
clone size: -
V gene: TRBV28
CDR3 protein: CASSGGDLLSYNSPLHF
CDR3 DNA: TGTGCCAGCAGTGGGGGGGACCTCCTCTCATATAATTCACCCCTCCACTTT